This entry lists 30 T cell receptor beta chains sequenced from one sample in a study of cytomegalovirus exposure and HLA in healthy donors. The PCR used 60 Vbeta and 13 Jbeta primers. Sequenced by immunoSEQ multiplex PCR; TCRdb stores in-frame clones only, minus some. Here the sample spans about 130,000 clones, 82% being singletons. Sequenced input: PBMCs. These receptors originate from a boy younger than 18 in good health and CMV-seronegative.

The rearrangement joins TRBV25-1 to TRBJ1-2; 7 nucleotides line up with TRBD1. Germline CDR1 is MGHDK and CDR2 is SYGVNS. V shed 4 bases and J 0 bases; nucleotides not matched to a gene: 5. This CDR3 contains 15 residues. CDR3 in amino acids: CASSAQGVANYGYTF. The CDR3, as DNA: TGTGCCAGCAGTGCGCAGGGGGTAGCTAACTATGGCTACACCTTC.

This chain uses TRBV30 with TRBJ2-2, with D perhaps TRBD2 (6 bases). The CDR3 extends over 19 amino acids. Germline V lookup: CDR1 GTSNPN, CDR2 SVGIG (reference sequence). Trimming took off 0 bases at V and 1 base at J, with 21 bases between the two ends. For the CDR3, the DNA is TGTGCCTGGAGTGTTCCTCACGGGATAGCGGAGATGAACACCGGGGAGCTGTTTTTT. Translating it yields CAWSVPHGIAEMNTGELFF.

This clone has a handful of counts. V and J are TRBV9 and TRBJ2-2; TRBD2 aligns across 11 bases. This CDR3 is built from 17 residues. V lost 3 bases to trimming and J lost 1 base; unmatched junction nucleotides: 5. In germline, CDR1 is SGDLS, CDR2 YYNGEE. CDR3 loop: CASSAQGLAGNTGELFF. DNA of the CDR3: TGTGCCAGCAGCGCACAAGGACTAGCGGGGAACACCGGGGAGCTGTTTTTT.

The chain is built from TRBV4-2 and TRBJ2-7, with no clear D. Germline CDR1 is LGHNA and CDR2 is YNFKEQ. The CDR3 contains 14 residues. V gave up 3 bases and J gave up 4 bases, with 13 bases separating them. The DNA of the CDR3 is TGTGCCAGCAGCCACTCTAGAATCGGGTACGAGCAGTACTTC. The encoded protein is CASSHSRIGYEQYF.

The chain joins TRBV30 to TRBJ1-2; 7 bases agree with TRBD1. Germline V gene lookup returns CDR1 GTSNPN and CDR2 SVGIG (reference sequence). Trimming cost V 5 bases and J 3 bases; bases outside gene matches: 6. The CDR3 is 13 residues long. The CDR3 region is CAWGLDRDYGYTF. In DNA, the CDR3 is TGTGCCTGGGGTCTCGACAGGGACTATGGCTACACCTTC.

V and J are TRBV27 and TRBJ2-1; TRBD2 matches 7 bases. The CDR3 has 15 amino acids. V lost 4 bases and J lost 3; bases outside the gene matches: 6. CDR1 is MNHEY and CDR2 is SMNVEV in the germline V gene (reference sequence). The CDR3 DNA follows: TGTGCCAGCAGTTATTTAGGGGAGGGCTACAATGAGCAGTTCTTC. Protein sequence: CASSYLGEGYNEQFF.

The chain recombines TRBV5-6 with TRBJ2-7; D gene unclear. Per germline, CDR1 SGHDT and CDR2 YYEEEE. Trimming removed 4 bases at V and 3 bases at J, with 14 bases between. The CDR3 has 14 amino acids. DNA for the CDR3: TGTGCCAGCAGCCCTATCACTACCCTCTACGAGCAGTACTTC. Protein sequence: CASSPITTLYEQYF.

This clone appeared a few times. The chain carries TRBV4-3 and TRBJ2-1; perhaps TRBD1 as D (6 bases). Germline assignment: CDR1 LGHNA and CDR2 YSLEER. This CDR3 has 12 residues. Trimming removed 5 bases at V and 8 bases at J, with 10 bases between. CDR3 protein: CASSNQGYEQFF. CDR3 bases: TGCGCCAGCAGCAATCAGGGGTATGAGCAGTTCTTC.

The chain couples TRBV6-1 to TRBJ1-4; possible D gene TRBD1, 6 bases. Germline values: CDR1 MNHNS, CDR2 SASEGT. Trimming cost V 3 bases and J 2 bases, with 10 bases left between them. CDR3 length equals 15 residues. As DNA, the CDR3 is TGTGCCAGCAGTGACACAGGGCATACTAATGAAAAACTGTTTTTT. This translates into CASSDTGHTNEKLFF.

The CDR3 nucleotides are TGTGCCAGCAGTGAATGGGGAGTTAGCAATCAGCCCCAGCATTTT. Residues: CASSEWGVSNQPQHF. V and J are TRBV2 and TRBJ1-5; D is uncertain. Per germline, CDR1 SNHLY and CDR2 FYNNEI. V was shortened by 2 bases and J by 0 bases, with 8 bases between the two germline ends. The CDR3 contains 15 residues.

This rearrangement joins TRBV15 to TRBJ2-7; tentatively, D is TRBD1 (5 bases). Germline loops: CDR1 LNHNV, CDR2 YYDKDF (reference sequence). CDR3 length equals 15 residues. Between the trimmed V and J ends, which lost 0 bases and 5 bases, there was a span of 14 bases. The CDR3: CATSRDKGVAHEQYF. The CDR3, as DNA: TGTGCCACCAGCAGAGATAAAGGGGTAGCCCACGAGCAGTACTTC.

J is TRBJ2-2 and V is TRBV6-5, with D maybe TRBD2 (6 bases). From germline, CDR1 is MNHEY and CDR2 SVGAGI. The CDR3 contains 15 residues. The V gene lost 6 bases and the J gene lost 7 bases, with 18 bases spanning the gap. The CDR3 spells CASSRGKREVGELFF. DNA of the CDR3: TGTGCCAGCAGCCGGGGGAAAAGGGAGGTCGGGGAGCTGTTTTTT.

V gene TRBV21-1 combines with J gene TRBJ2-5; no DNA check was done on the table's D call, TRBD1. TRBV21-1 is a listed pseudogene. The CDR3 length is 13 residues. The CDR3 DNA reads TGTGCCAGCAGCATGTGCAGGGAAGAGACCCAGTACTTC. Its translation is CASSMCREETQYF.

The genes are TRBV7-9 and TRBJ1-2; no clear D. Deletions cut 1 base from V and 6 bases from J, with 18 bases between. Germline-derived CDR1 and CDR2 are SEHNR and FQNEAQ (reference sequence). The CDR3 is 16 amino acids. In DNA form, the CDR3 reads TGTGCCAGCAGCTTAGACTTGGCCGGGGATCTTGATGGCTACACCTTC. Protein product: CASSLDLAGDLDGYTF.

J is TRBJ2-3 and V is TRBV27, with D hard to call. Germline CDR1 and CDR2: MNHEY and SMNVEV (reference sequence). The CDR3 consists of 14 residues. Trimming left V 5 bases short and J 0 bases short, with 9 bases between. CDR3: CASSRSTSTDTQYF. The CDR3 DNA is TGTGCCAGCAGTCGATCCACTAGCACAGATACGCAGTATTTT.

The chain uses TRBV20-1 and TRBJ1-1; D perhaps matches TRBD1 (6 bases). V was trimmed by 3 bases and J by 7 bases, leaving 9 bases between them. The germline gives CDR1 DFQATT, CDR2 SNEGSKA (reference sequence). This CDR3 region has 11 residues. CDR3 residues: CSARWTVEAFF. In nucleotides, the CDR3 is TGCAGTGCTAGGTGGACAGTTGAAGCTTTCTTT.

V is TRBV4-1 and J is TRBJ2-1; no clear D gene. Trimming removed 4 bases at V and 4 bases at J, with 8 bases between. CDR1 MGHRA and CDR2 YSYEKL come from the germline V gene. CDR3 length: 13 residues. The CDR3 nucleotides read TGCGCCAGCAGCCCCCTCACATACAATGAGCAGTTCTTC. This gives the protein CASSPLTYNEQFF.

This chain uses TRBV18 with TRBJ2-1; TRBD2 matches at 10 bases. Germline CDR1 is KGHSH and CDR2 is LQKENI. With 6 bases clipped from V and 0 bases from J, the junction kept 5 bases outside the gene matches. The length of the CDR3 is 16 residues. CDR3 in DNA: TGTGCCAGCTCCGGGACTAGCGATCCCTCCTACAATGAGCAGTTCTTC. It codes for CASSGTSDPSYNEQFF.

This clone was picked up a small number of times. The gene calls are TRBV2 and TRBJ1-2, with D perhaps matching TRBD1 (5 bases). The CDR3 consists of 11 residues. CDR1 and CDR2 (germline): SNHLY, FYNNEI. V gave up 1 base and J gave up 8 bases, with 5 bases separating them. CDR3 nucleotide sequence: TGTGCCAGCAGTGAAGAGGGGGGCTACACCTTC. It is translated as CASSEEGGYTF.

The V call is TRBV11-3, the J call TRBJ2-1, with D unresolved. The CDR3 has 12 residues. Germline V CDR1 and CDR2: SGHNT, YENEEA. V dropped 3 bases and J dropped 4 bases, with 4 bases sitting between them. CDR3 nucleotide sequence: TGTGCCAGCAGCTTCGGTTACAATGAGCAGTTCTTC. It encodes CASSFGYNEQFF. The full variable domain, in which reference TRBV11-3 and TRBJ2-1 provide the parts outside the CDR3, is EAGVVQSPRYKIIEKKQPVAFWCNPISGHNTLYWYLQNLGQGPELLIRYENEEAVDDSQLPKDRFSAERLKGVDSTLKIQPAELGDSAVYLCASSFGYNEQFFGPGTRLTVL.

The CDR3 bases are TGTGCCAGCAGCCAGGGGGCGGGTCAGCCCCAGCATTTT. Protein: CASSQGAGQPQHF. The chain has TRBV7-2 and TRBJ1-5; 8 bases match TRBD1. Unmatched junction bases numbered 3, after V lost 5 bases and J lost 6 bases. The CDR3 covers 13 residues. Germline CDR1 is SGHTA and CDR2 is FQGNSA.

The genes are TRBV7-8 and TRBJ2-7; 11 bases agree with TRBD2. The CDR3 length is 16 residues. Germline V gives CDR1 SGHVS, CDR2 FQNEAQ. Trimming took 4 bases from V and 5 from J; bases not matched to a gene: 10. The DNA of the CDR3 is TGTGCCAGCAGCTCTGGGACTAGCGGCCTTAAGGACGAGCAGTACTTC. This codes for CASSSGTSGLKDEQYF.

The chain uses TRBV6-5 and TRBJ1-1; D is uncertain. From germline, CDR1 is MNHEY and CDR2 SVGAGI. This CDR3 comprises 13 residues. V gave up 2 bases and J gave up 1 base, with 5 bases separating them. The CDR3 DNA is TGTGCCAGCAGTTACATGAGGAACACTGAAGCTTTCTTT. Amino acid sequence: CASSYMRNTEAFF.

The V gene is TRBV11-3, the J gene TRBJ2-3, with TRBD2 matching over 13 bases. Germline V CDR1 and CDR2: SGHNT, YENEEA. Trimming took 4 bases from V and 4 from J; bases not matched to a gene: 2. The CDR3 contains 15 residues. CDR3 protein: CASSSGLAGADTQYF. The CDR3 bases are TGTGCCAGCAGCTCAGGACTAGCGGGAGCAGATACGCAGTATTTT.

The V and J genes are TRBV12-5 and TRBJ2-2; maybe TRBD2 (6 bases). The CDR3 sequence is 16 residues long. V lost 0 bases and J lost 2, with 10 bases in between. Germline loops: CDR1 LGHNT, CDR2 FRNRAP. The CDR3 coding sequence is TGTGCTAGTGGTTTGGTACGGGGGAGCAACACCGGGGAGCTGTTTTTT. Its translation is CASGLVRGSNTGELFF.

V is TRBV6-6 and J is TRBJ1-1; 7 bases are shared with TRBD1. Trimming took 5 bases from V and 0 from J; bases not matched to a gene: 9. CDR3 length: 16 amino acids. Germline V lookup: CDR1 MNHNY, CDR2 SVGAGI (reference sequence). CDR3 DNA: TGTGCCAGCAGTCACCGACAGGGATCGATGAACACTGAAGCTTTCTTT. This codes for CASSHRQGSMNTEAFF.

The chain uses TRBV7-8 and TRBJ2-2; 7 bases are shared with TRBD1. CDR3 size: 16 residues. Per the germline V gene, CDR1 is SGHVS and CDR2 is FQNEAQ. The V gene end was trimmed by 5 bases and the J gene end by 5 bases; junction bases not matched to a gene: 11. CDR3 region: CASSLFIGGGTGELFF. Written as DNA, the CDR3 is TGTGCCAGCAGCCTCTTCATAGGGGGCGGTACCGGGGAGCTGTTTTTT.

V usage is TRBV6-6 and J usage is TRBJ2-5; possibly TRBD2 for D (7 bases). The end of the DNA fits TRBJ2-7 better, so the J call may be wrong. The CDR3 extends over 14 amino acids. Germline V CDR1 and CDR2: MNHNY, SVGAGI (reference sequence). As DNA, the CDR3 is TGTGCCAGCAGTTACGACGCGGGGGCGGACGAGCAGTACTTC. Amino acids: CASSYDAGADEQYF.

The chain joins TRBV6-6 to TRBJ1-2, with D possibly TRBD1 on 5 matching bases. Per the germline V gene, CDR1 is MNHNY and CDR2 is SVGAGI (reference sequence). The V end lost 10 bases, the J end lost 4 bases, and 13 bases lay between the germline ends. The CDR3 loop spans 12 amino acids. For the CDR3, the DNA is TGTGCCACGGGGGGGAGGGGCTATGGCTACACCTTC. This encodes CATGGRGYGYTF.

The table lists this clone with a count of one. The chain uses TRBV6-5 and TRBJ2-5; D is uncertain. Per the germline V gene, CDR1 is MNHEY and CDR2 is SVGAGI. This CDR3 spans 13 amino acids. With 2 bases removed from V and 2 bases from J, the gap between germline ends came to 6 bases. Written as DNA, the CDR3 is TGTGCCAGCAGTTACGCCCTACAAGAGACCCAGTACTTC. This sequence encodes CASSYALQETQYF.